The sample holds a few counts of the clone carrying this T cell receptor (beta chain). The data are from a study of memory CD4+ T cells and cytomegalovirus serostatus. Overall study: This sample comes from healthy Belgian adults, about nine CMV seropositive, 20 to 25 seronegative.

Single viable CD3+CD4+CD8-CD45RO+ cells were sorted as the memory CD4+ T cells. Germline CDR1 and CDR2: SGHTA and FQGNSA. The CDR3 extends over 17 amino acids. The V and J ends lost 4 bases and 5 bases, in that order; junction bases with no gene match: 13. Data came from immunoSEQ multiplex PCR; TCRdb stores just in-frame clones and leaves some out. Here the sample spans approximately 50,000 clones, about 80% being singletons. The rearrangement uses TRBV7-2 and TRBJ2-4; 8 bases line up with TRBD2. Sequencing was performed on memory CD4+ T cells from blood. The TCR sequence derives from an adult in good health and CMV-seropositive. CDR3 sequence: CASSSRGGAGEQNIQYF. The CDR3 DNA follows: TGTGCCAGCAGCTCCCGCGGGGGAGCGGGAGAACAAAACATTCAGTACTTC.